What follows are 25 T cell receptor beta chains derived from one specimen sequenced in a study of T cells after yellow fever vaccination. TCRdb re-analysed the 5' RACE reads in MiXCR, keeping a single row per CDR3 protein. The sample holds 300,000 to 400,000 distinct CDR3 sequences, roughly a tenth seen once. The source was CD4+ T cells sorted from PBMCs, collected 45 days after the yellow fever booster vaccination. The source is a young man who received the YFV17D yellow fever vaccine.

In this sample, this clonotype turned up a few times. The chain combines TRBV6-2 or TRBV6-3 with TRBJ1-2; D gene uncertain. Trimming removed 7 bases from V and 3 bases from J, with 12 bases in between. The CDR3 runs to 13 residues. Germline assignment: CDR1 MNHEY and CDR2 SVGEGT. The CDR3 DNA sequence: TGTGCCAGCAACTGGGCCGGACACTATGGCTACACCTTC. It specifies CASNWAGHYGYTF.

This clonotype was counted a few times. V gene TRBV4-3 combines with J gene TRBJ1-4; D not resolved. V lost 2 bases, J lost 4 bases, and 11 bases lay in between. The CDR3 extends over 15 amino acids. Germline V CDR1 and CDR2: LGHNA, YSLEER. CDR3 sequence: CASSQPLGSNEKLFF. The CDR3 DNA sequence: TGCGCCAGCAGCCAACCACTTGGGAGTAATGAAAAACTGTTTTTT.

This clonotype was counted ten times or more. The rearrangement links TRBV24-1 to TRBJ1-2; a weak D match, TRBD1 (6 bases). Trimming removed 7 bases from V and 8 bases from J, with 16 bases in between. Germline loops: CDR1 KGHDR, CDR2 SFDVKD. This CDR3 region has 13 residues. CDR3: CATRDPGEGGYTF. CDR3 coding DNA: TGTGCCACCAGGGATCCAGGGGAGGGAGGCTACACCTTC.

This clonotype occurred a few times. The chain combines TRBV4-1 with TRBJ2-3; D is ambiguous. Trimming left V 2 bases short and J 6 bases short, with 6 bases between. This CDR3 region has 12 residues. Germline assignment: CDR1 MGHRA and CDR2 YSYEKL. The CDR3 DNA is TGCGCCAGCAGCCAACTACTGGATACGCAGTATTTT. It is translated as CASSQLLDTQYF.

The chain uses TRBV11-1 and TRBJ2-7; D not certain. Trimming removed 5 bases at V and 4 bases at J, with 12 bases between. Germline V lookup: CDR1 SGHAT, CDR2 FQDESV (reference sequence). The CDR3 is made up of 13 amino acids. The CDR3 reads CASSQRPGYEQYV. Written as DNA, the CDR3 is TGTGCCAGCAGCCAAAGACCTGGGTACGAGCAGTACGTC.

This clonotype occurred many times. The V and J genes are TRBV5-5 and TRBJ2-1, with TRBD1 matching 10 bases. Trimming at V came to 2 bases and at J to 2 bases, leaving 1 base not matched to a gene. The CDR3 contains 15 residues. Germline values: CDR1 SGHKS, CDR2 YYEKEE (reference sequence). The CDR3 sequence: CASSFGQGAYNEQFF. CDR3 DNA sequence: TGTGCCAGCAGCTTCGGACAGGGGGCCTACAATGAGCAGTTCTTC.

CDR3 sequence: CSATRGETQYF. CDR3 DNA: TGCAGTGCTACAAGGGGGGAGACCCAGTACTTC. The chain uses TRBV20-1 and TRBJ2-5; maybe TRBD1 (6 bases). V lost 4 bases, J lost 5 bases, and 8 bases lay in between. This CDR3 comprises 11 residues. The V gene's germline CDR1 is DFQATT and CDR2 SNEGSKA (reference sequence).

This clonotype was picked up a small number of times. The chain couples TRBV11-1 to TRBJ2-7; D gene ambiguous. Per the germline V gene, CDR1 is SGHAT and CDR2 is FQDESV (reference sequence). Deletions cut 5 bases from V and 4 bases from J, with 12 bases between. CDR3 length equals 13 residues. The CDR3 bases are TGTGCCAGCAGCAGCAGCCCTCATTACGAGCAGTACTTC. This encodes CASSSSPHYEQYF.

The V call is TRBV18, the J call TRBJ2-3; no firm D call. Deletions cut 5 bases from V and 0 bases from J, with 6 bases between. Germline V gene data show CDR1 as KGHSH and CDR2 as LQKENI. The CDR3 contains 13 residues. CDR3 region: CASSTTSTDTQYF. CDR3 nucleotides: TGTGCCAGCTCAACAACTAGCACAGATACGCAGTATTTT.

The V call is TRBV27, the J call TRBJ1-6; the D is unclear. The length of the CDR3 is 14 residues. The V end lost 0 bases, the J end lost 7 bases, and 7 bases lay between the germline ends. Germline loops: CDR1 MNHEY, CDR2 SMNVEV (reference sequence). The CDR3 DNA is TGTGCCAGCAGTTTATCCCTTGGGAATTCACCCCTCCACTTT. As protein: CASSLSLGNSPLHF.

This clonotype was found many times. The chain joins TRBV29-1 to TRBJ1-1; D gene ambiguous. The CDR3 spans 13 residues. CDR1 is SQVTM, CDR2 ANQGSEA, per germline. The V end was cut by 4 bases, the J end by 1 base, with 10 bases between. The CDR3, as DNA: TGCAGCGTTGTGAAACACGAGAACACTGAAGCTTTCTTT. Protein: CSVVKHENTEAFF.

This clonotype appeared many times. The chain carries TRBV7-9 and TRBJ2-1; TRBD2 matches at 7 bases. Germline V gene sequence: CDR1 SEHNR, CDR2 FQNEAQ (reference sequence). CDR3 length: 15 residues. The J segment lost 5 bases and the V segment lost 5 bases, leaving 9 bases of the junction unmatched. The CDR3 DNA sequence: TGTGCCAGCAGCACCGATAGCGGGCCCAACAATGAGCAGTTCTTC. It yields the protein CASSTDSGPNNEQFF.

This clonotype was recorded a few times. V is TRBV5-5 and J is TRBJ2-7; TRBD1 agrees at 9 bases. The CDR3 is 14 amino acids. V trimming: 5 bases; J trimming: 0 bases; junction bases outside the gene matches: 3. Germline CDR1 SGHKS, CDR2 YYEKEE (reference sequence). The DNA of the CDR3 is TGTGCCAGCAGTCGACAGGGGGGCTCCTACGAGCAGTACGTC. Protein sequence: CASSRQGGSYEQYV.

This clonotype was found many times. The chain recombines TRBV7-6 with TRBJ2-3; the match to TRBD2 covers 10 bases. This CDR3 has 15 amino acids. Germline assignment: CDR1 SGHVS and CDR2 FNYEAQ. The J segment lost 4 bases and the V segment lost 6 bases, leaving 7 bases of the junction unmatched. In DNA, the CDR3 is TGTGCCAGCAGTTTAAGCGGGGGGGCCCCAGATACGCAGTATTTT. Protein sequence: CASSLSGGAPDTQYF.

The sample holds many counts of this clonotype. The rearrangement uses TRBV6-5 and TRBJ2-3; tentatively, D is TRBD1 (5 bases). V lost 3 bases and J lost 8, with 15 bases in between. The CDR3 covers 14 residues. Looked up from germline, CDR1 is MNHEY and CDR2 is SVGAGI. CDR3 sequence: CASSYDGALGTQYF. CDR3 nucleotides: TGTGCCAGCAGTTATGATGGGGCCCTGGGTACGCAGTATTTT.

In this sample, this clonotype turned up a few times. One base away lies a much larger clone, so this may be a sequencing read error. V and J are TRBV10-3 and TRBJ2-5, with D possibly matching TRBD2 (6 bases). V was shortened by 11 bases and J by 0 bases, with 13 bases between the two germline ends. Germline V CDR1 and CDR2: ENHRY, SYGVKD. The CDR3 has 13 residues. The CDR3 region is CAGGSSDQETQYF. The CDR3 DNA sequence: TGTGCCGGGGGTTCTAGCGACCAAGAGACCCAGTACTTC.

The gene calls are TRBV27 and TRBJ2-6; the D gene is possibly TRBD1 (5 bases). V lost 1 base to trimming and J lost 1 base, with 8 bases between them. Germline-derived CDR1 and CDR2 are MNHEY and SMNVEV (reference sequence). The CDR3 consists of 16 residues. The DNA for the CDR3 is TGTGCCAGCAGTTTATGGGGCAGGTCTGGGGCCAACGTCCTGACTTTC. This sequence encodes CASSLWGRSGANVLTF. Based on the CDR3 plus reference TRBV27 and TRBJ2-6, the full variable domain is EAQVTQNPRYLITVTGKKLTVTCSQNMNHEYMSWYRQDPGLGLRQIYYSMNVEVTDKGDVPEGYKVSRKEKRNFPLILESPSPNQTSLYFCASSLWGRSGANVLTFGAGSRLTVL.

This clonotype was counted at least ten times. The chain joins TRBV7-9 to TRBJ2-5, with D perhaps matching TRBD2 (5 bases). CDR3 length: 14 residues. Germline lookup yields CDR1 SEHNR and CDR2 FQNEAQ (reference sequence). V gave up 3 bases and J gave up 5 bases, with 13 bases separating them. The CDR3 region is CASSFPGFSETQYF. CDR3 nucleotides: TGTGCCAGCAGCTTCCCGGGGTTCAGCGAGACCCAGTACTTC.

This clonotype was counted at least ten times. The chain employs TRBV7-8 and TRBJ2-3, with unresolved D. Between the trimmed V and J ends, which lost 3 bases and 3 bases, there was a span of 7 bases. The CDR3 is 13 residues long. Per the germline V gene, CDR1 is SGHVS and CDR2 is FQNEAQ. CDR3 in amino acids: CASSFSPTDTQYF. Written as DNA, the CDR3 is TGTGCCAGCAGCTTTTCTCCGACAGATACGCAGTATTTT.

This clonotype has just a few counts. The chain has TRBV6-5 and TRBJ2-3; D is perhaps TRBD2 (6 bases). Per the germline V gene, CDR1 is MNHEY and CDR2 is SVGAGI. This CDR3 has 17 residues. The ends were cut back, 4 bases at V and 5 bases at J, with 22 bases in the middle. The DNA for the CDR3 is TGTGCCAGCAGTTCCCGGGACTCACTTGGAAGGATAGATACGCAGTATTTT. It is translated as CASSSRDSLGRIDTQYF.

This chain uses TRBV6-5 with TRBJ2-5; no clear D gene. This CDR3 region has 11 residues. The V gene's germline CDR1 is MNHEY and CDR2 SVGAGI. The ends were cut back, 8 bases at V and 7 bases at J, with 11 bases in the middle. This CDR3 reads CASAYYGTQYF. DNA of the CDR3: TGTGCCAGCGCTTATTACGGGACCCAGTACTTC.

This clonotype came up many times. This sequence joins TRBV4-3 and TRBJ2-5; 7 nucleotides agree with TRBD2. Germline V gene sequence: CDR1 LGHNA, CDR2 YSLEER. J lost 1 base, V lost 4 bases, and 6 bases had no gene match. CDR3 length: 15 residues. CDR3 in amino acids: CASSLGGGRQETQYF. The CDR3 nucleotides are TGCGCCAGCAGCCTCGGGGGAGGGCGCCAAGAGACCCAGTACTTC.

The rearrangement uses TRBV5-1 and TRBJ1-1; TRBD1 matches 7 bases. This CDR3 contains 13 residues. The J segment lost 8 bases and the V segment lost 2 bases, leaving 6 bases of the junction unmatched. Germline CDR1 is SGHRS and CDR2 is YFSETQ. The CDR3 spells CASSLLGGEEAFF. For the CDR3, the DNA is TGCGCCAGCAGCTTATTAGGGGGCGAAGAAGCTTTCTTT.

The chain links TRBV7-2 to TRBJ1-2; TRBD1 might be the D (6 bases). The CDR3 consists of 14 residues. V shed 1 base and J shed 3 bases, with 9 bases lying between them. Germline V gene data show CDR1 as SGHTA and CDR2 as FQGNSA. The CDR3 reads CASSLGQDYYGYTF. The CDR3 DNA reads as TGTGCCAGCAGCTTAGGACAGGACTACTATGGCTACACCTTC.

This clonotype showed up just a few times. The chain employs TRBV20-1 and TRBJ2-3; 8 bases align to TRBD2. The J segment lost 5 bases and the V segment lost 4 bases, leaving 8 bases of the junction unmatched. Germline-derived CDR1 and CDR2 are DFQATT and SNEGSKA (reference sequence). CDR3 size: 14 residues. Here the CDR3 DNA reads TGCAGTGCTAAAAAAGCGGGGGTCGTAGATACGCAGTATTTT. The encoded protein is CSAKKAGVVDTQYF.